This TCR beta chain was identified during a study of CD8 T cells in ankylosing spondylitis. The study's findings and limits: Reports say disease-linked clones showed up significantly more in matched ankylosing spondylitis synovial fluid. Both synovial fluid and blood in reactive arthritis had previously been reported to carry some motif variants. Disease-linked clones were found to be CD8+ and relatively rare in peripheral blood. There was a TCR beta motif, made of eight highly homologous variants, that appeared characteristic of ankylosing spondylitis blood.

The V gene end was trimmed by 5 bases and the J gene end by 7 bases; junction bases not matched to a gene: 8. The CDR3 has 15 residues. CDR1 is SGHTA, CDR2 FQGNSA, per germline. This clonotype was observed a few times. The antigen is not known. As the method for making TCR beta libraries, quantitative 5'-RACE with molecular barcodes was used. TCRdb re-called the 5' RACE reads through MiXCR, storing one row per CDR3 protein. The sample shows roughly 440,000 distinct CDR3 sequences, 17% of them seen only once. This TCR derives from a male donor with ankylosing spondylitis. The J gene is TRBJ1-4, the V gene TRBV7-2; 9 bases agree with TRBD1. Sequencing used blood, either unsorted or a sorted T cell fraction (not recorded which). Here the CDR3 DNA reads TGTGCCAGCAGCCCAAGGACAGGGGCGGGTGAAAAACTGTTTTTT. The encoded protein is CASSPRTGAGEKLFF.